Shown below are 9 T cell receptor beta chains from a single sample sequenced in a study of human T cells and chemical hapten exposure. One entry per CDR3 protein results from TCRdb running MiXCR on the RACE reads. The repertoire consists of under 200,000 distinct CDR3 sequences, with roughly 30% occurring once and the leading ten covering about 2.7%. Regarding time point: pre-sensitization, week 0. Described treatment: therapeutic diphenylcyclopropenone sensitization with weekly scalp DPC. The source was whole blood, collected in connection with sensitization to the hapten diphenylcyclopropenone (DPC). The receptors were gathered from a woman aged 25-40 years with alopecia areata. Some clones in this sample may be carry-over from other donors' samples.

This clonotype was counted a few times. The J gene is TRBJ1-4, the V gene TRBV18; D is unclear. CDR3 length: 11 residues. The germline CDR1 and CDR2 sequences are KGHSH and LQKENI. Trimming removed 6 bases from V and 8 bases from J, with 7 bases in between. The CDR3 sequence is CASSPGEKLFF. For the CDR3, the DNA is TGTGCCAGCTCCCCCGGAGAAAAACTGTTTTTT.

V usage is TRBV7-2 and J usage is TRBJ1-2; a weak D match, TRBD1 (5 bases). There are 14 residues in the CDR3. Germline V gene sequence: CDR1 SGHTA, CDR2 FQGNSA. The V gene lost 8 bases and the J gene lost 3 bases, with 16 bases spanning the gap. CDR3: CASRRGGLDYGYTF. Written as DNA, the CDR3 is TGTGCCAGCCGAAGGGGCGGGTTGGACTATGGCTACACCTTC.

This clonotype has only a few counts. The chain combines TRBV10-3 with TRBJ2-1; D unresolved. Trimming left V 0 bases short and J 9 bases short, with 15 bases between. Per germline, CDR1 ENHRY and CDR2 SYGVKD. The length of the CDR3 is 15 residues. The CDR3 loop is CAISESGRATGEQFF. The CDR3 nucleotides are TGTGCCATCAGTGAGTCAGGACGGGCAACGGGTGAGCAGTTCTTC.

This clonotype showed up just a few times. The V and J genes are TRBV6-2 or TRBV6-3 and TRBJ1-1; 7 bases fit TRBD1. Germline V gene data show CDR1 as MNHEY and CDR2 as SVGEGT. The CDR3 contains 17 residues. The junction had 17 bases not matched to a gene; V was cut back by 4 bases and J by 6 bases. CDR3 in DNA: TGTGCCAGCAGTTCCTACACGACAGGGCCGAGGTACGCTGAAGCTTTCTTT. This encodes CASSSYTTGPRYAEAFF.

This clonotype has at least ten counts. V and J are TRBV18 and TRBJ2-5, with TRBD2 identical over 7 bases. Germline V gene lookup returns CDR1 KGHSH and CDR2 LQKENI. There are 13 residues in the CDR3. V was clipped by 3 bases and J by 2 bases; unmatched bases: 0. DNA of the CDR3: TGTGCCAGCTCACCGGGACTACAAGAGACCCAGTACTTC. Translated: CASSPGLQETQYF.

The chain combines TRBV6-2 or TRBV6-3 with TRBJ2-7; D unresolved. Trimming shortened V by 6 bases and J by 2 bases, and 14 bases separated the two germline ends. The CDR3 totals 14 residues. Germline assignment: CDR1 MNHEY and CDR2 SVGEGT. The CDR3 reads CASSPRSAAYEQYF. DNA of the CDR3: TGTGCCAGCAGCCCCCGGAGCGCAGCCTACGAGCAGTACTTC.

This clonotype was counted between two and nine times. The V gene is TRBV6-2 or TRBV6-3, the J gene TRBJ2-7; 8 bases line up with TRBD1. Germline V lookup: CDR1 MNHEY, CDR2 SVGEGT. The CDR3 is made up of 15 amino acids. The J segment lost 2 bases and the V segment lost 3 bases, leaving 6 bases of the junction unmatched. The CDR3: CASSYRTGFTYEQYF. The CDR3 nucleotides read TGTGCCAGCAGTTATAGGACAGGGTTCACCTACGAGCAGTACTTC.

The chain combines TRBV12-3 or TRBV12-4 with TRBJ1-2; 7 nucleotides align to TRBD1. The junction had 7 bases not matched to a gene; V was cut back by 4 bases and J by 8 bases. This CDR3 is built from 13 residues. CDR3 region: CASSSEGAEGYTF. CDR3 sequence (DNA): TGTGCCAGCAGTTCCGAGGGGGCGGAGGGCTACACCTTC.

This chain uses TRBV29-1 with TRBJ1-1; D unclear. CDR3 length: 14 amino acids. From germline, CDR1 is SQVTM and CDR2 ANQGSEA. Trimming stripped 5 bases from V and 1 base from J, with 14 bases between. The CDR3 coding sequence is TGCAGCGTTAGCGGCAGTTCTAAGAACACTGAAGCTTTCTTT. This sequence encodes CSVSGSSKNTEAFF.